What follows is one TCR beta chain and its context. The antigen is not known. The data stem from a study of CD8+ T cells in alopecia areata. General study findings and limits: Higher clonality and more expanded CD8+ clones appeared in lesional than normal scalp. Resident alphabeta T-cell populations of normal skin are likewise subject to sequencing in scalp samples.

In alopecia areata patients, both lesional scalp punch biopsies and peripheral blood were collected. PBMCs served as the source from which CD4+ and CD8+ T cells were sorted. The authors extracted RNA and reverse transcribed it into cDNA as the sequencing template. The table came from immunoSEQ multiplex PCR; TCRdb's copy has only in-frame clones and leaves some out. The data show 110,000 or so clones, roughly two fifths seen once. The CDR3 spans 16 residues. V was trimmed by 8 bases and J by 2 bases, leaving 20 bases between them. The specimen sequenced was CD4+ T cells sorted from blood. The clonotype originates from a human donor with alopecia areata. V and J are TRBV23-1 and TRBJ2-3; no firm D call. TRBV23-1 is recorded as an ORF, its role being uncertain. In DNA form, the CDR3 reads TGCGCCAGCGGCGTACATCCCAGAAGAATCACAGATACGCAGTATTTT. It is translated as CASGVHPRRITDTQYF.